The 26 T cell receptor beta chains listed next were all sequenced from one sample in a study of OX40 agonist ivuxolimab in advanced cancers. The library was produced with the immunoSEQ multiplex PCR assay. The table comes from immuneACCESS by way of TCRdb, which keeps in-frame sequences with V and J called. Part of the clones is missing from these tables; in studies checked, under half for an unresolved V gene and the rest for unknown reasons. Counted in this sample were 90,000 to 100,000 clones; roughly nine tenths of them appeared once. The top ten hold around 0.82% of the sample. The specimen comprised CD4+ or CD8+ T cells sorted from blood, sampled in a trial of the OX40 agonist ivuxolimab. The receptors derive from an adult with an advanced solid tumor such as melanoma, head and neck, liver or kidney cancer.

There are a few counts of this clone. The V gene is TRBV2, the J gene TRBJ2-7; D unresolved. CDR1 is SNHLY, CDR2 FYNNEI, per germline. Trimming took off 4 bases at V and 5 bases at J, with 18 bases between the two ends. There are 15 residues in the CDR3. CDR3 sequence reads: CASSGVSSRADEQYV. The CDR3 coding sequence is TGTGCCAGCAGTGGGGTCAGTAGTAGGGCCGACGAGCAGTACGTC.

The V gene is TRBV7-2, the J gene TRBJ1-4, with no clear D. V was pared by 3 bases and J by 8 bases, with 7 bases between. Germline assignment: CDR1 SGHTA and CDR2 FQGNSA. CDR3 length equals 12 residues. CDR3 nucleotides: TGTGCCAGCAGCTTTTCGGGAGAAAAACTGTTTTTT. It translates to CASSFSGEKLFF.

This rearrangement joins TRBV6-5 to TRBJ1-1, with a weak D call TRBD1 (5 bases). CDR3 length equals 15 residues. CDR1 is MNHEY and CDR2 is SVGAGI in the germline V gene. V dropped 5 bases and J dropped 0 bases, with 13 bases sitting between them. CDR3 DNA: TGTGCCAGCAGTCGCCAAGGGACGGTGAACACTGAAGCTTTCTTT. Residues: CASSRQGTVNTEAFF.

The gene calls are TRBV18 and TRBJ1-1, with a tentative D call TRBD1 (5 bases). Trimming removed 4 bases from V and 4 bases from J, with 19 bases in between. Germline V gene lookup returns CDR1 KGHSH and CDR2 LQKENI. The CDR3 contains 16 residues. This chain's CDR3 is CASSQPGGLRFTEAFF. The CDR3 DNA reads as TGTGCCAGCTCACAGCCGGGGGGGTTGAGGTTCACTGAAGCTTTCTTT.

The count of this clone is one. The rearrangement links TRBV13 to TRBJ2-3; no clear D. V lost 2 bases and J 3 bases, leaving 9 bases between the germline ends. Germline-derived CDR1 and CDR2 are PRHDT and FYEKMQ (reference sequence). CDR3 length: 14 residues. CDR3 DNA: TGTGCCAGCAGCTTAAGTCTATATACAGATACGCAGTATTTT. This sequence encodes CASSLSLYTDTQYF.

The V and J genes are TRBV10-3 and TRBJ1-1; no clear D. Per germline, CDR1 ENHRY and CDR2 SYGVKD. V was pared by 10 bases and J by 1 base, with 13 bases between. The CDR3 sequence is 13 residues long. The CDR3, as DNA: TGTGCCACAACTCAAGAGCCGAACACTGAAGCTTTCTTT. It codes for CATTQEPNTEAFF.

The V and J genes are TRBV7-6 and TRBJ2-7; perhaps TRBD2 as D (5 bases). Germline lookup yields CDR1 SGHVS and CDR2 FNYEAQ. CDR3 length: 11 amino acids. Trimming removed 5 bases at V and 5 bases at J, with 7 bases between. CDR3 protein: CASSRGNEQYF. The CDR3 DNA is TGTGCCAGCAGCCGGGGTAACGAGCAGTACTTC.

V usage is TRBV12-5 and J usage is TRBJ2-1, with D possibly TRBD1 on 5 matching bases. Trimming shortened V by 7 bases and J by 12 bases, and 13 bases separated the two germline ends. CDR1 is LGHNT and CDR2 is FRNRAP in the germline V gene. The CDR3 totals 11 residues. The CDR3 here is CASASMGRQFF. The CDR3 DNA reads as TGTGCTAGTGCCTCTATGGGGCGGCAGTTCTTC.

J is TRBJ1-1 and V is TRBV6-1; D remains ambiguous. Per the germline V gene, CDR1 is MNHNS and CDR2 is SASEGT. This CDR3 contains 16 residues. Trimming stripped 4 bases from V and 1 base from J, with 16 bases between. The CDR3 spells CASSARDARGNTEAFF. The CDR3 DNA reads TGTGCCAGCAGTGCAAGAGATGCCCGGGGGAACACTGAAGCTTTCTTT.

The sample holds one count of this clone. The V and J genes are TRBV7-2 and TRBJ2-3; D unclear. The CDR3 is 14 residues long. The V end was cut by 5 bases, the J end by 5 bases, with 14 bases between. The germline CDR1 and CDR2 sequences are SGHTA and FQGNSA. DNA of the CDR3: TGTGCCAGCAGCGCCGGAGCGAGTAGAGATACGCAGTATTTT. It yields the protein CASSAGASRDTQYF. Full variable domain (missing parts from reference TRBV7-2 and TRBJ2-3): GAGVSQSPSNKVTEKGKDVELRCDPISGHTALYWYRQSLGQGLEFLIYFQGNSAPDKSGLPSDRFSAERTGGSVSTLTIQRTQQEDSAVYLCASSAGASRDTQYFGPGTRLTVL.

J is TRBJ1-2 and V is TRBV19, with TRBD1 as a possible D gene (6 bases). The germline gives CDR1 LNHDA, CDR2 SQIVND (reference sequence). V gave up 9 bases and J gave up 8 bases, with 22 bases separating them. The CDR3 is made up of 14 amino acids. CDR3 DNA sequence: TGTGCCAGCGGACCGGGGCAGGGGCTGGGAGGCTACACCTTC. This gives the protein CASGPGQGLGGYTF. The variable domain in full, with the rest retrieved from reference TRBV19 and TRBJ1-2, is DGGITQSPKYLFRKEGQNVTLSCEQNLNHDAMYWYRQDPGQGLRLIYYSQIVNDFQKGDIAEGYSVSREKKESFPLTVTSAQKNPTAFYLCASGPGQGLGGYTFGSGTRLTVV.

The CDR3 sequence is CASSLIGAADQPQHF. Written as DNA, the CDR3 is TGTGCCAGCAGCTTAATCGGGGCAGCTGATCAGCCCCAGCATTTT. The rearrangement uses TRBV7-9 and TRBJ1-5; a weak D match, TRBD1 (5 bases). This CDR3 region has 15 residues. V was clipped by 2 bases and J by 5 bases, with 13 bases between them. CDR1 and CDR2 from the germline V gene are SEHNR and FQNEAQ (reference sequence).

This chain uses TRBV4-3 with TRBJ2-1; D gene uncertain. In germline, CDR1 is LGHNA, CDR2 YSLEER. Trimming removed 4 bases from V and 0 bases from J, with 16 bases in between. The CDR3 has 17 residues. Written as DNA, the CDR3 is TGCGCCAGCAGCCGGAACGGTTACGATCTCTCCTACAATGAGCAGTTCTTC. Translating gives CASSRNGYDLSYNEQFF.

The gene calls are TRBV4-1 and TRBJ1-6; maybe TRBD1 (6 bases). Per the germline V gene, CDR1 is MGHRA and CDR2 is YSYEKL. V gave up 2 bases and J gave up 10 bases, with 18 bases separating them. This CDR3 contains 16 residues. Written as DNA, the CDR3 is TGCGCCAGCAGCCAACCCCCGGGGACATCAAACTCACCCCTCCACTTT. This sequence encodes CASSQPPGTSNSPLHF.

The chain has TRBV5-4 and TRBJ1-2; D call uncertain. Germline values: CDR1 SGHNT, CDR2 YYREEE (reference sequence). CDR3 size: 14 residues. V dropped 4 bases and J dropped 8 bases, with 18 bases sitting between them. The CDR3 region is CASSRAWTSEGYTF. The CDR3 DNA follows: TGTGCCAGCAGCCGAGCTTGGACGTCCGAGGGCTACACCTTC.

This clone was found a few times. The V call is TRBV18, the J call TRBJ1-2; D is possibly TRBD1 (6 bases). The germline gives CDR1 KGHSH, CDR2 LQKENI. There are 14 residues in the CDR3. Between the trimmed V and J ends, which lost 0 bases and 7 bases, there was a span of 12 bases. The CDR3 DNA reads TGTGCCAGCTCACCACCGAACAGGGACTTTGGCTACACCTTC. This codes for CASSPPNRDFGYTF.

The chain uses TRBV7-9 and TRBJ2-3; no clear D. This CDR3 is built from 16 residues. The germline CDR1 and CDR2 sequences are SEHNR and FQNEAQ (reference sequence). V was trimmed by 1 base and J by 0 bases, leaving 11 bases between them. CDR3 sequence: CASSLGRGGSTDTQYF. The CDR3 coding sequence is TGTGCCAGCAGCTTAGGACGCGGTGGTAGCACAGATACGCAGTATTTT.

The chain is built from TRBV6-5 and TRBJ1-2; the D is unclear. The CDR3 consists of 14 residues. Trimming stripped 5 bases from V and 2 bases from J, with 12 bases between. CDR1 is MNHEY and CDR2 is SVGAGI in the germline V gene. Written as DNA, the CDR3 is TGTGCCAGCAGTCCCCTCCAAGGGAACTATGGCTACACCTTC. It yields the protein CASSPLQGNYGYTF.

CDR3 in amino acids: CASSAARPSGANVLTF. The CDR3 nucleotides are TGTGCCAGCAGCGCCGCACGTCCCTCTGGGGCCAACGTCCTGACTTTC. The chain carries TRBV7-6 and TRBJ2-6; D uncertain. This CDR3 is built from 16 residues. CDR1 and CDR2 from the germline V gene are SGHVS and FNYEAQ. V shed 5 bases and J shed 0 bases, with 11 bases lying between them.

This rearrangement joins TRBV5-6 to TRBJ2-1; 8 bases are a match to TRBD2. After removal of 0 bases from V and 7 bases from J, the junction contained 9 bases not matched to a gene. The CDR3 loop spans 16 amino acids. CDR1 SGHDT and CDR2 YYEEEE come from the germline V gene. DNA for the CDR3: TGTGCCAGCAGCTTGGCCCCGGGAGGGCCGGCAAATGAGCAGTTCTTC. Translating gives CASSLAPGGPANEQFF.

The DNA of the CDR3 is TGTGCCAGCAGCAGTGGGAGTCAAGAGACCCAGTACTTC. Residues: CASSSGSQETQYF. The chain is built from TRBV7-8 and TRBJ2-5; D is perhaps TRBD2 (5 bases). The CDR3 totals 13 residues. From germline, CDR1 is SGHVS and CDR2 FQNEAQ. The V and J ends lost 5 bases and 2 bases respectively, with 9 bases between them.

J is TRBJ1-2 and V is TRBV7-9; 10 positions match TRBD1. Germline values: CDR1 SEHNR, CDR2 FQNEAQ (reference sequence). This CDR3 comprises 13 residues. Trimming took 5 bases from V and 8 from J; bases not matched to a gene: 5. CDR3 region: CASSQTGGVGYTF. CDR3 DNA: TGTGCCAGCAGCCAGACAGGGGGCGTAGGCTACACCTTC.

V is TRBV19 and J is TRBJ1-5; the D is unclear. Germline CDR1 is LNHDA and CDR2 is SQIVND (reference sequence). V dropped 5 bases and J dropped 5 bases, with 7 bases sitting between them. This CDR3 region has 12 residues. This CDR3 reads CASSLQYQPQHF. The CDR3 nucleotides are TGTGCCAGTAGTCTACAGTATCAGCCCCAGCATTTT.

The CDR3 is CASSHVLGEAYNEQFF. As DNA, the CDR3 is TGCGCCAGCAGCCACGTTTTGGGTGAGGCCTACAATGAGCAGTTCTTC. This chain uses TRBV4-1 with TRBJ2-1; D gene uncertain. Germline V gene data show CDR1 as MGHRA and CDR2 as YSYEKL. The CDR3 has 16 amino acids. Trimming shortened V by 3 bases and J by 2 bases, and 14 bases separated the two germline ends.

J is TRBJ1-2 and V is TRBV7-9; TRBD1 agrees at 7 bases. The CDR3 extends over 15 amino acids. After removal of 5 bases from V and 5 bases from J, the junction contained 11 bases not matched to a gene. The germline gives CDR1 SEHNR, CDR2 FQNEAQ (reference sequence). CDR3 sequence (DNA): TGTGCCAGCAGCCCAGCTGGGACAGTCTCGTATGGCTACACCTTC. Protein product: CASSPAGTVSYGYTF.

V gene TRBV6-5 combines with J gene TRBJ2-3, with 14 bases fitting TRBD2. The junction had 7 bases not matched to a gene; V was cut back by 4 bases and J by 7 bases. The CDR3 consists of 16 residues. Germline assignment: CDR1 MNHEY and CDR2 SVGAGI. The CDR3 DNA is TGTGCCAGCAGTTTTTTAGGGACTAGCGGGAGAAATACGCAGTATTTT. Protein product: CASSFLGTSGRNTQYF.